These T cell receptor beta chains were read from a single sample in a study of response to subunit inactivated influenza vaccine. TCRdb itself ran the RT-PCR reads through MiXCR, one entry per CDR3 protein. Of roughly 630,000 distinct CDR3 sequences in the sample, less than 15% were seen once. The specimen comprised PBMCs from blood, sampled around two weeks before vaccination. The source of these receptors is a man aged 50-60 years who received an inactivated influenza vaccine. Both conserved end residues are part of each CDR3. The D gene is left open where the match is weak. The size entry is marked missing in some rows and otherwise reads once, few, many or a size class.

V	J	D	size	CDR3	DNA
TRBV12-3/TRBV12-4	TRBJ2-7	.	.	CASSLQGMSYEQYF	TGTGCCAGCAGTTTACAGGGGATGTCGTACGAGCAGTACTTC
TRBV9	TRBJ2-7	.	once	CASSPRDKEKQYF	TGTGCCAGCAGCCCCCGGGACAAGGAAAAGCAGTACTTC
TRBV14	TRBJ2-2	.	few	CASSQDRGKGTGELFF	TGTGCCAGCAGCCAAGATCGGGGCAAAGGTACCGGGGAGCTGTTTTTT
TRBV6-5	TRBJ2-5	TRBD2	few	CASSYGIAGARETQYF	TGTGCCAGCAGTTACGGGATAGCGGGAGCTCGAGAGACCCAGTACTTC
TRBV20-1	TRBJ2-1	.	few	CSASGAGASSEQFF	TGCAGTGCCAGCGGGGCGGGGGCCTCTAGTGAGCAGTTCTTC
TRBV20-1	TRBJ2-5	.	few	CSARDAVGGQETQYF	TGCAGTGCTAGAGATGCCGTAGGCGGACAAGAGACCCAGTACTTC
TRBV11-2	TRBJ2-1	.	many	CASSLGGHNEQFF	TGTGCCAGCAGCTTAGGGGGCCACAATGAGCAGTTCTTC
TRBV12-3/TRBV12-4	TRBJ2-7	TRBD1	few	CASSSRTGGSYEQYF	TGTGCCAGCAGTAGCCGGACAGGGGGCTCCTACGAGCAGTACTTC
TRBV24-1	TRBJ2-3	.	.	CATSGAASTDTQYF	TGTGCCACCAGTGGAGCGGCTAGCACAGATACGCAGTATTTT
TRBV15	TRBJ1-2	.	.	CATSRDRTPGRSYGYTF	TGTGCCACCAGCAGAGATAGGACTCCCGGGCGAAGCTATGGCTACACCTTC
TRBV20-1	TRBJ2-5	TRBD2	few	CSARESGGQETQYF	TGCAGTGCTAGAGAAAGCGGGGGGCAAGAGACCCAGTACTTC
TRBV30	TRBJ2-7	TRBD1	few	CAWSAGQGVVYEQYF	TGTGCCTGGAGCGCCGGGCAGGGGGTAGTCTACGAGCAGTACTTC
TRBV5-1	TRBJ2-1	TRBD2	few	CASSSPSSGGAYNEQFF	TGCGCCAGCAGCTCCCCCTCTAGCGGGGGGGCCTACAATGAGCAGTTCTTC
TRBV29-1	TRBJ1-1	.	few	CSVRSYTEAFF	TGCAGCGTTAGGAGTTACACTGAAGCTTTCTTT
TRBV4-3	TRBJ2-2	.	many	CASSQDLLYTGELFF	TGCGCCAGCAGCCAAGATTTACTTTACACCGGGGAGCTGTTTTTT
TRBV5-5	TRBJ2-3	TRBD2	many	CASSLQAGSTDTQYF	TGTGCCAGCAGCCTCCAAGCGGGGAGCACAGATACGCAGTATTTT
TRBV28	TRBJ2-1	.	.	CASSPQVFGNEQFF	TGTGCCAGCAGTCCTCAAGTATTTGGGAATGAGCAGTTCTTC
TRBV6-2/TRBV6-3	TRBJ2-3	.	.	CASSYTRNRSTDTQYF	TGTGCCAGCAGTTATACGAGGAACCGGAGCACAGATACGCAGTATTTT
TRBV3-1	TRBJ2-3	TRBD2	once	CASSRLAGGATDTQYF	TGTGCCAGCAGCCGTCTTGCGGGGGGTGCCACAGATACGCAGTATTTT
TRBV9	TRBJ2-3	TRBD1	.	CASSSGTVTDTQYF	TGTGCCAGCAGCTCCGGGACAGTCACAGATACGCAGTATTTT
TRBV6-1	TRBJ2-3	.	few	CASNPARYPPDTQYF	TGTGCCAGCAACCCCGCCCGATACCCACCGGATACGCAGTATTTT
TRBV29-1	TRBJ2-5	TRBD2	many	CSVETSVETQYF	TGCAGCGTTGAGACTAGCGTTGAGACCCAGTACTTC
TRBV7-2	TRBJ2-1	TRBD2	.	CASSLEGLARSEQFF	TGTGCCAGCAGCTTAGAGGGACTAGCACGTAGTGAGCAGTTCTTC
TRBV4-1	TRBJ1-2	TRBD1	few	CASSQDPDRGAGYTF	TGCGCCAGCAGCCAAGATCCGGACAGGGGCGCCGGCTACACCTTC
TRBV27	TRBJ2-2	.	few	CASRHQGLDTGELFF	TGTGCCAGCAGGCATCAGGGGCTGGACACCGGGGAGCTGTTTTTT
TRBV29-1	TRBJ2-3	.	few	CSVRAGGTDTQYF	TGCAGCGTTCGGGCGGGCGGGACAGATACGCAGTATTTT
TRBV28	TRBJ2-7	.	many	CASSPGGVNYEQYF	TGTGCCAGCAGTCCAGGGGGGGTTAATTACGAGCAGTACTTC
TRBV11-2	TRBJ2-7	.	.	CASSLVVGVAYEQYF	TGTGCCAGCAGCTTAGTGGTGGGCGTTGCCTACGAGCAGTACTTC
TRBV15	TRBJ2-5	.	.	CATSGRVGGETQYF	TGTGCCACCAGCGGTCGGGTAGGAGGGGAGACCCAGTACTTC
TRBV11-2	TRBJ1-1	.	.	CASKNFGGSMNTEAFF	TGTGCCAGCAAAAACTTTGGGGGCAGCATGAACACTGAAGCTTTCTTT
TRBV5-1	TRBJ2-5	.	few	CAQQLGETQYF	TGCGCCCAGCAGTTGGGGGAGACCCAGTACTTC
TRBV14	TRBJ2-1	TRBD2	.	CASSQEWRETHNEQFF	TGTGCCAGCAGCCAAGAATGGCGGGAGACTCACAATGAGCAGTTCTTC
TRBV19	TRBJ2-3	.	.	CASSSDRLADTQYF	TGTGCCAGTAGTAGTGACAGGCTGGCAGATACGCAGTATTTT
TRBV18	TRBJ2-2	.	.	CASSIELPSNTGELFF	TGTGCCAGCTCTATCGAGCTACCTTCGAACACCGGGGAGCTGTTTTTT
TRBV6-2/TRBV6-3	TRBJ2-2	.	few	CASSYSKQGWTGELFF	TGTGCCAGCAGTTACTCGAAACAGGGCTGGACCGGGGAGCTGTTTTTT
TRBV29-1	TRBJ2-1	TRBD2	.	CSVDGLAGVNEQFF	TGCAGCGTTGACGGACTAGCGGGAGTCAATGAGCAGTTCTTC
TRBV7-2	TRBJ1-2	.	many	CASSFGGHYGYTF	TGTGCCAGCAGCTTTGGAGGACACTATGGCTACACCTTC
TRBV7-2	TRBJ2-6	.	few	CASSLVRANVLTF	TGTGCCAGCAGCTTAGTTAGGGCCAACGTCCTGACTTTC
TRBV20-1	TRBJ1-1	.	few	CSASKGASEAFF	TGCAGTGCTAGTAAAGGGGCTAGTGAAGCTTTCTTT
TRBV28	TRBJ1-1	.	few	CASRRTSLNTEAFF	TGTGCCAGCAGGAGGACATCTCTCAACACTGAAGCTTTCTTT
TRBV24-1	TRBJ2-3	TRBD2	.	CATSDPGLAGGPDTQYF	TGTGCCACCAGTGATCCTGGACTAGCGGGGGGTCCAGATACGCAGTATTTT